These T cell receptor beta chains were read from a single sample in a study of T-cell reconstitution after alpha-beta-depleted transplantation in children. One entry per CDR3 protein results from TCRdb running MiXCR on the PCR reads. Of about 230,000 distinct CDR3 sequences in the sample, around 12% were seen once. The source material was PBMCs from the stem cell graft donor, sampled from the stem cell graft. The source of these receptors is a human donor who donated a stem cell graft to a child with acute lymphoblastic leukemia. Each CDR3 is given with its conserved first and last residue.

TRBJ2-3	TRBV5-1	17	CASSLVGPSGRAATQYF
TRBJ1-2	TRBV5-1	15	CASSSGDRENYGYTF
TRBJ2-7	TRBV28	14	CASSPWDGIYEQYF
TRBJ2-2	TRBV29-1	16	CSVPGQGLDVTGELFF
TRBJ2-7	TRBV5-4	13	CASSPSRAYEQYF
TRBJ2-7	TRBV24-1	14	CATSPGAGSDEQYF
TRBJ1-4	TRBV12-3/TRBV12-4	11	CASSGGGPGFF
TRBJ1-2	TRBV24-1	13	CATSPRHEAGYTF
TRBJ2-2	TRBV5-1	14	CASSLGRDTGELFF
TRBJ2-6	TRBV24-1	16	CATSDAQDSGANVLTF
TRBJ1-1	TRBV29-1	10	CSVRRAEAFF
TRBJ1-2	TRBV5-1	14	CASSLNSPNYGYTF
TRBJ2-2	TRBV5-1	14	CASSPGLGSGELFF
TRBJ1-2	TRBV12-3/TRBV12-4	12	CASSLTSLGYTF
TRBJ2-7	TRBV29-1	11	CSVGGQGAQYF
TRBJ1-1	TRBV5-1	12	CASSFQNTEAFF
TRBJ2-1	TRBV7-7	18	CASSLGTSGRSSYNEQFF
TRBJ2-7	TRBV5-1	13	CASSPGYSYEQYF
TRBJ2-7	TRBV5-5	14	CASSTGGTWGEQYF
TRBJ2-3	TRBV12-3/TRBV12-4	14	CASSLTQGTDTQYF
TRBJ2-1	TRBV11-2	16	CASSTGQASSYNEQFF
TRBJ2-7	TRBV29-1	15	CSVEGGDVSSYEQYF
TRBJ2-7	TRBV21-1	19	CASSTPSRDRSLRWYEQYF
TRBJ1-5	TRBV29-1	13	CSVRDRERGPQHF
TRBJ2-1	TRBV19	13	CASLGLPGNEQFF
TRBJ2-2	TRBV28	15	CASSFGGTMAGELFF
TRBJ2-1	TRBV5-1	16	CASSDPTGVPNGEQFF
TRBJ2-7	TRBV7-9	13	CASSLVGLYEQYF
TRBJ1-5	TRBV24-1	15	CATSEGGQGDQPQHF
TRBJ2-2	TRBV9	19	CASSVPINREGPVGGELFF
TRBJ1-3	TRBV12-3/TRBV12-4	13	CASSFQGTNTIYF
TRBJ2-2	TRBV11-3	13	CASSLIGAGELFF
TRBJ1-2	TRBV29-1	11	CSVDSEDGYTF
TRBJ2-1	TRBV12-3/TRBV12-4	14	CASSTRDVGNEQFF
TRBJ2-3	TRBV9	16	CASSPRGLAGTDTQYF
TRBJ2-1	TRBV9	16	CASSAFLSGRADEQFF
TRBJ2-2	TRBV5-1	15	CASSFGTQNTGELFF
TRBJ1-1	TRBV6-2/TRBV6-3	13	CASTMYRQGKAFF
TRBJ1-1	TRBV12-3/TRBV12-4	14	CASSYRQGVAEAFF
TRBJ2-1	TRBV6-2/TRBV6-3	15	CASSYGQGLRVEQFF
TRBJ2-2	TRBV29-1	12	CSVDINTGELFF
TRBJ1-1	TRBV2	15	CASRPGQIIHTEAFF
TRBJ2-7	TRBV5-1	15	CASSLDPGALIEQYF
TRBJ2-7	TRBV7-2	14	CASSFRDGNYEQYF
TRBJ2-7	TRBV5-6	12	CASSSQRYEQYF
TRBJ2-1	TRBV6-2/TRBV6-3	20	CASSWLPTSGRPFPYNEQFF
TRBJ2-1	TRBV29-1	11	CSVERGSEQFF
TRBJ1-6	TRBV20-1	15	CSASRQSSYNSPLHF
TRBJ1-2	TRBV9	15	CASSERGGANYGYTF
TRBJ2-1	TRBV24-1	14	CATSDHRGPNEQFF
TRBJ2-1	TRBV4-1	20	CASSYPRAGGKEGSYNEQFF
TRBJ1-2	TRBV9	16	CASSVFITGPNYGYTF
TRBJ1-2	TRBV12-3/TRBV12-4	14	CASSPTSATYGYTF
TRBJ2-1	TRBV9	15	CASSVEPLAGNEQFF